The 18 T cell receptor beta chains below were found in one sample sequenced in a study of control samples from healthy donors and cancer patients (dated by TCRdb to the early 2020s). Library prep was done by the immunoSEQ multiplex PCR assay. TCRdb limited this immuneACCESS table to in-frame rearrangements with V and J called. A share of clones is missing; checked studies link under half to unresolved V genes, and the rest is unexplained. The sample profile shows 170,000 or so clones; approximately 94% of them were found once. The ten biggest clones cover 1.3% to 1.5% of the sample. Sequencing input: blood. The receptor set was obtained from a woman younger than 30 in good health.

The rearrangement uses TRBV27 and TRBJ2-5; no firm D call. This CDR3 is built from 13 residues. Germline CDR1 reads MNHEY; CDR2 reads SMNVEV (reference sequence). The V and J ends lost 4 bases and 2 bases respectively, with 8 bases between them. This CDR3 reads CASSYTEQETQYF. CDR3 nucleotide sequence: TGTGCCAGCAGTTATACAGAACAAGAGACCCAGTACTTC.

V gene TRBV19 combines with J gene TRBJ1-4; possible D gene TRBD1, 6 bases. The CDR3 is made up of 16 amino acids. Germline CDR1 and CDR2: LNHDA and SQIVND (reference sequence). V was cut by 7 bases and J by 3 bases, with 18 bases left in between. For the CDR3, the DNA is TGTGCCAGTACCCCCGGCACAGGGCGTCCTAATGAAAAACTGTTTTTT. Its translation: CASTPGTGRPNEKLFF.

The V and J genes are TRBV28 and TRBJ1-5; D perhaps matches TRBD1 (5 bases). Deletions cut 3 bases from V and 1 base from J, with 25 bases between. The length of the CDR3 is 20 residues. The V gene's germline CDR1 is MDHEN and CDR2 SYDVKM. CDR3 region: CASSFRKRETGGGSNQPQHF. DNA for the CDR3: TGTGCCAGCAGTTTCCGGAAGAGGGAGACGGGGGGAGGAAGCAATCAGCCCCAGCATTTT.

J is TRBJ1-2 and V is TRBV7-4; D gene ambiguous. Germline CDR1 reads SGHVT; CDR2 reads SQSDAQ. Deletions cut 7 bases from V and 4 bases from J, with 7 bases between. There are 11 residues in the CDR3. The CDR3 DNA sequence: TGTGCCAGCATACGAATCTATGGCTACACCTTC. Translated, it gives CASIRIYGYTF.

The rearrangement links TRBV5-8 to TRBJ1-2; a weak D match, TRBD1 (6 bases). This CDR3 is 13 amino acids long. The germline V and J ends were trimmed by 3 bases and 7 bases, with 13 bases remaining between them. Germline CDR1 SGHTS, CDR2 YDEGEE. The CDR3 region has the DNA TGTGCCAGCAGCTCCTTTTACAGGGCTGGCTACACCTTC. Translation gives CASSSFYRAGYTF.

This sequence joins TRBV18 and TRBJ1-2, with D perhaps matching TRBD1 (6 bases). CDR3 length: 13 amino acids. Trimming pared 6 bases from V and 8 bases from J, leaving 16 bases between. CDR1 is KGHSH, CDR2 LQKENI, per germline. The DNA of the CDR3 is TGTGCCAGCTCGTTGAACAGGGAGCACGGCTACACCTTC. Translated: CASSLNREHGYTF.

The rearrangement links TRBV5-6 to TRBJ2-1, with a weak D call TRBD2 (6 bases). Germline V gene data show CDR1 as SGHDT and CDR2 as YYEEEE. V was pared by 4 bases and J by 0 bases, with 17 bases between. This CDR3 contains 17 residues. This CDR3 is CASSHGTPLSSYNEQFF. Here the CDR3 DNA reads TGTGCCAGCAGCCACGGGACTCCCCTTTCCTCCTACAATGAGCAGTTCTTC. The full variable domain, in which reference TRBV5-6 and TRBJ2-1 provide the parts outside the CDR3, is DAGVTQSPTHLIKTRGQQVTLRCSPKSGHDTVSWYQQALGQGPQFIFQYYEEEERQRGNFPDRFSGHQFPNYSSELNVNALLLGDSALYLCASSHGTPLSSYNEQFFGPGTRLTVL.

The chain uses TRBV2 and TRBJ2-7; D remains unclear. The CDR3 spans 12 residues. Germline CDR1 reads SNHLY; CDR2 reads FYNNEI. The V gene lost 7 bases and the J gene lost 3 bases, with 10 bases spanning the gap. CDR3 residues: CASMVEFYEQYF. CDR3 in DNA: TGTGCCAGCATGGTGGAATTCTACGAGCAGTACTTC.

The V call is TRBV5-5, the J call TRBJ1-1, with 7 bases matching TRBD1. V trimming: 0 bases; J trimming: 6 bases; junction bases outside the gene matches: 11. This CDR3 contains 16 residues. The germline V gene encodes CDR1 SGHKS and CDR2 YYEKEE (reference sequence). The CDR3 coding sequence is TGTGCCAGCAGCTTGGGGACAGGCCCGATTAACGCTGAAGCTTTCTTT. As protein: CASSLGTGPINAEAFF.

The V gene is TRBV28, the J gene TRBJ1-2; D is unclear. The V end lost 3 bases, the J end lost 0 bases, and 8 bases lay between the germline ends. CDR1 and CDR2 (germline): MDHEN, SYDVKM. CDR3 length: 14 residues. The CDR3 region is CASSFPPSNYGYTF. CDR3 DNA: TGTGCCAGCAGTTTCCCCCCGTCTAACTATGGCTACACCTTC.

The V call is TRBV6-6, the J call TRBJ2-5; 14 nucleotides align to TRBD2. V was clipped by 6 bases and J by 7 bases; unmatched bases: 10. CDR1 MNHNY and CDR2 SVGAGI come from the germline V gene (reference sequence). CDR3 length: 16 residues. The DNA for the CDR3 is TGTGCCAGCAGCCCGGGACTAGCGGGGGCCCGCGGGACCCAGTACTTC. Its protein product is CASSPGLAGARGTQYF.

The V call is TRBV10-1, the J call TRBJ1-1, with a tentative D call TRBD1 (5 bases). This CDR3 contains 12 residues. V gave up 8 bases and J gave up 4 bases, with 11 bases separating them. The germline gives CDR1 WNHNN, CDR2 SYGVQD (reference sequence). The CDR3 nucleotides are TGCGCCAGCGGGGACGCGGGCACTGAAGCTTTCTTT. Translation: CASGDAGTEAFF.

This clone was counted between two and nine times. This chain connects TRBV4-2 to TRBJ1-1, with TRBD1 as a possible D gene (6 bases). Germline V gene data show CDR1 as LGHNA and CDR2 as YNFKEQ. V lost 2 bases, J lost 6 bases, and 10 bases lay in between. The CDR3 sequence is 13 residues long. CDR3 bases: TGTGCCAGCAGCCAATTACAGGGTCCTGAAGCTTTCTTT. Amino acids: CASSQLQGPEAFF.

V usage is TRBV19 and J usage is TRBJ1-2, with D perhaps TRBD1 (5 bases). This CDR3 spans 13 amino acids. Germline loops: CDR1 LNHDA, CDR2 SQIVND (reference sequence). The V gene lost 4 bases and the J gene lost 4 bases, with 10 bases spanning the gap. CDR3: CASSTTGTYGYTF. The CDR3 nucleotides are TGTGCCAGTAGTACAACCGGGACCTATGGCTACACCTTC.

The chain uses TRBV18 and TRBJ2-1; tentatively, D is TRBD2 (6 bases). CDR3 length: 13 amino acids. The germline V and J ends were trimmed by 3 bases and 8 bases, with 11 bases remaining between them. Looked up from germline, CDR1 is KGHSH and CDR2 is LQKENI. In DNA, the CDR3 is TGTGCCAGCTCACCGGGACTCCAGGATGAGCAGTTCTTC. Translation gives CASSPGLQDEQFF.

J is TRBJ2-1 and V is TRBV7-9; D gene ambiguous. The CDR3 extends over 11 amino acids. Trimming took off 5 bases at V and 10 bases at J, with 9 bases between the two ends. Germline V gene sequence: CDR1 SEHNR, CDR2 FQNEAQ (reference sequence). The CDR3 here is CASSITMEQFF. The CDR3 bases are TGTGCCAGCAGCATAACCATGGAGCAGTTCTTC.

This clone appeared once. The chain has TRBV5-6 and TRBJ2-2; 8 bases agree with TRBD1. Germline trimming cut 4 bases from V and 3 bases from J; bases unmatched to any gene: 8. The CDR3 consists of 16 residues. CDR1 and CDR2 from the germline V gene are SGHDT and YYEEEE. CDR3 DNA sequence: TGTGCCAGCAGCCATATCAGGGGGCAGGACACCGGGGAGCTGTTTTTT. Amino acid sequence: CASSHIRGQDTGELFF. The complete variable domain, with remaining parts taken from reference TRBV5-6 and TRBJ2-2, reads DAGVTQSPTHLIKTRGQQVTLRCSPKSGHDTVSWYQQALGQGPQFIFQYYEEEERQRGNFPDRFSGHQFPNYSSELNVNALLLGDSALYLCASSHIRGQDTGELFFGEGSRLTVL.

This sequence joins TRBV7-2 and TRBJ1-2; D perhaps matches TRBD1 (5 bases). V was pared by 1 base and J by 5 bases, with 11 bases between. CDR1 is SGHTA and CDR2 is FQGNSA in the germline V gene. The CDR3 runs to 14 residues. CDR3 region: CASSLGGWGYGYTF. CDR3 nucleotides: TGTGCCAGCAGCTTAGGGGGGTGGGGATATGGCTACACCTTC.